These 26 T cell receptor beta chains were sequenced from one sample in a study of identical twins. TCRdb called the 5' RACE reads again in MiXCR, with one record for every CDR3 protein. The sample includes 570,000 or so distinct CDR3 sequences, 9.6% seen only once; the top ten take more than 2.5%. This sample was also put to use in a study of yellow fever vaccine responses in identical twins.

Specimen: PBMCs. All receptors come from a woman aged 18-29 years in good health.

This clonotype was seen at least ten times. At one boundary the junction diverges from the germline segment, which might be a read error. The chain couples TRBV7-7 to TRBJ2-5; D is perhaps TRBD2 (6 bases). Per the germline V gene, CDR1 is SSHAT and CDR2 is FNYEAQ (reference sequence). The CDR3 is 13 residues long. The CDR3 is CASSRDWQETQYF. DNA of the CDR3: TGTGCTAGCAGCCGGGACTGGCAAGAGACCCAGTACTTC. Filled out from reference TRBV7-7 and TRBJ2-5, the complete variable domain reads GAGVSQSPRYKVTKRGQDVTLRCDPISSHATLYWYQQALGQGPEFLTYFNYEAQPDKSGLPSDRFSAERPEGSISTLTIQRTEQRDSAMYRCASSRDWQETQYFGPGTRLLVL.

There are a few counts of this clonotype. CDR3 residues: CASSNPQANEQYF. The CDR3 nucleotides read TGCGCCAGCAGCAACCCTCAAGCCAACGAGCAGTACTTC. This chain links TRBV5-1 with TRBJ2-7; D uncertain. The CDR3 consists of 13 residues. V dropped 4 bases and J dropped 5 bases, with 13 bases sitting between them. Germline-derived CDR1 and CDR2 are SGHRS and YFSETQ.

A remark on this clonotype: One end of the junction is discordant with germline, which a read error may explain. The chain combines TRBV7-9 with TRBJ2-5, with a possible D match to TRBD1 (5 bases). Looked up from germline, CDR1 is SEHNR and CDR2 is FQNEAQ (reference sequence). The CDR3 contains 14 residues. The CDR3 DNA sequence: TGTGCCAGCAGCGCCAGACAGAACCAAGAGAGCCAGTACTTC. Translating gives CASSARQNQESQYF.

The chain links TRBV29-1 to TRBJ2-3; tentatively, D is TRBD1 (6 bases). Germline CDR1 SQVTM, CDR2 ANQGSEA. The CDR3 contains 14 residues. The V and J ends lost 7 bases and 0 bases respectively, with 14 bases between them. The DNA of the CDR3 is TGCAGCGCGACAGGTCCTCCTAGCACAGATACGCAGTATTTT. This gives the protein CSATGPPSTDTQYF.

CDR3 region: CASRPPDRLNTEAFF. The CDR3 DNA reads as TGTGCCAGCAGACCCCCCGACAGACTGAACACTGAAGCTTTCTTT. The chain uses TRBV6-2 or TRBV6-3 and TRBJ1-1; D is possibly TRBD1 (5 bases). V lost 6 bases, J lost 0 bases, and 14 bases lay in between. The germline gives CDR1 MNHEY, CDR2 SVGEGT. The CDR3 extends over 15 amino acids.

This clonotype has only a few counts. V is TRBV12-3 or TRBV12-4 and J is TRBJ2-3; D is tentatively TRBD1 or TRBD2 (6 bases each). V gave up 5 bases and J gave up 1 base, with 19 bases separating them. The CDR3 has 17 residues. DNA for the CDR3: TGTGCCAGCAGTCCCCAGGGTGGGGGGCATCGCACAGATACGCAGTATTTT. It is translated as CASSPQGGGHRTDTQYF.

This clonotype was seen ten or more times. This chain joins TRBV7-8 and TRBJ2-7, with 8 bases identical to TRBD1. The CDR3 runs to 14 residues. CDR1 is SGHVS, CDR2 FQNEAQ, per germline. Trimming at V came to 2 bases and at J to 3 bases, leaving 3 bases not matched to a gene. Here the CDR3 reads CASSLQGAGYEQYF. The DNA for the CDR3 is TGTGCCAGCAGCTTACAGGGGGCTGGCTACGAGCAGTACTTC.

This sequence joins TRBV6-1 and TRBJ1-5; 9 bases match TRBD1. The CDR3 has 16 residues. The V gene's germline CDR1 is MNHNS and CDR2 SASEGT. The J segment lost 4 bases and the V segment lost 11 bases, leaving 15 bases of the junction unmatched. The CDR3 spells CACKPLGQGINQPQHF. Written as DNA, the CDR3 is TGTGCCTGCAAACCTCTCGGACAGGGGATTAATCAGCCCCAGCATTTT.

V is TRBV5-5 and J is TRBJ2-5; D is ambiguous. This CDR3 region has 14 residues. V was shortened by 4 bases and J by 2 bases, with 12 bases between the two germline ends. Germline CDR1 SGHKS, CDR2 YYEKEE (reference sequence). This CDR3 reads CASSPGYLQETQYF. In DNA form, the CDR3 reads TGTGCCAGCAGCCCTGGATACCTACAAGAGACCCAGTACTTC.

This clonotype was detected ten times or more. The chain is built from TRBV12-3 or TRBV12-4 and TRBJ2-1; D perhaps matches TRBD1 (6 bases). V gave up 6 bases and J gave up 14 bases, with 17 bases separating them. This CDR3 contains 12 residues. CDR3 in amino acids: CASSLQGGPEFF. The CDR3 DNA reads TGTGCCAGCAGCCTACAGGGTGGTCCCGAGTTCTTC.

This rearrangement joins TRBV2 to TRBJ2-5; D is tentatively TRBD1 or TRBD2 (6 bases each). CDR3 length equals 14 residues. From germline, CDR1 is SNHLY and CDR2 FYNNEI. Deletions cut 6 bases from V and 1 base from J, with 12 bases between. CDR3 coding DNA: TGTGCCAGCAGGAGGGGGGTCTCCCAAGAGACCCAGTACTTC. Amino acids: CASRRGVSQETQYF.

Ten or more counts support this clonotype. The chain couples TRBV12-3 or TRBV12-4 to TRBJ1-6; D unresolved. This CDR3 is 14 amino acids long. The ends were cut back, 7 bases at V and 9 bases at J, with 16 bases in the middle. The CDR3 protein is CASTPSGEASPLHF. CDR3 in DNA: TGTGCCAGCACCCCGTCTGGGGAGGCTTCACCCCTCCACTTT.

The chain has TRBV3-1 and TRBJ1-5; the D gene is possibly TRBD1 (5 bases). The CDR3 is made up of 17 amino acids. Germline CDR1 and CDR2: LGHDT and YNNKEL (reference sequence). Trimming stripped 4 bases from V and 7 bases from J, with 23 bases between. Here the CDR3 reads CASSLGDGTISGQPQHF. The CDR3 nucleotides read TGTGCCAGCAGCCTTGGGGACGGGACCATAAGTGGGCAGCCCCAGCATTTT.

The chain links TRBV7-9 to TRBJ1-1; 8 nucleotides match TRBD1. V lost 5 bases to trimming and J lost 7 bases; unmatched junction nucleotides: 15. CDR1 and CDR2 (germline): SEHNR, FQNEAQ (reference sequence). The CDR3 has 16 residues. CDR3 in DNA: TGTGCCAGCAGCCCCACCCAGACAGGGGAGGGGCATGAAGCTTTCTTT. Protein sequence: CASSPTQTGEGHEAFF.

In its sample, this clonotype was seen many times. This chain connects TRBV7-9 to TRBJ2-2; 9 positions match TRBD1. Trimming at V came to 7 bases and at J to 7 bases, leaving 10 bases not matched to a gene. From germline, CDR1 is SEHNR and CDR2 FQNEAQ (reference sequence). This CDR3 region has 15 residues. CDR3 DNA: TGTGCCAGCAAGACACAGGGGGCGCCAATCGGGGAGCTGTTTTTT. Its translation is CASKTQGAPIGELFF.

The rearrangement joins TRBV20-1 to TRBJ2-3; tentatively, D is TRBD2 (5 bases). The V and J ends lost 6 bases and 0 bases respectively, with 16 bases between them. The CDR3 sequence is 15 residues long. CDR1 is DFQATT and CDR2 is SNEGSKA in the germline V gene (reference sequence). The DNA of the CDR3 is TGCAGTGCCGAATGGGCGGACTCTAGCACAGATACGCAGTATTTT. The encoded protein is CSAEWADSSTDTQYF.

The rearrangement uses TRBV29-1 and TRBJ2-1; D is uncertain. Trimming pared 3 bases from V and 7 bases from J, leaving 7 bases between. The germline V gene encodes CDR1 SQVTM and CDR2 ANQGSEA. The CDR3 contains 11 residues. Here the CDR3 reads CSVDMRNEQFF. Here the CDR3 DNA reads TGCAGCGTTGATATGCGGAATGAGCAGTTCTTC.

As regards this clonotype: A much larger clone is a single base away; this may be a read error. The rearrangement joins TRBV12-3 or TRBV12-4 to TRBJ1-2; 7 positions match TRBD1. The CDR3 length is 13 residues. The DNA for the CDR3 is TGTGCCAGCTGTTTAGACAGGGAGGATGGCTACACCTTC. It encodes CASCLDREDGYTF.

About this clonotype itself: This may stem from a read error, because a much larger clone lies one nucleotide away. The chain has TRBV4-3 and TRBJ2-1; 7 bases line up with TRBD2. V lost 4 bases and J lost 5; bases outside the gene matches: 5. The germline V gene encodes CDR1 LGHNA and CDR2 YSLEER. There are 14 residues in the CDR3. The CDR3 protein is CASSPGTNDNEQFF. Here the CDR3 DNA reads TGCGCCAGCAGCCCTGGGACTAATGACAATGAGCAGTTCTTC.

The chain combines TRBV6-1 with TRBJ2-7; 7 bases agree with TRBD2. With V trimmed by 6 bases and J by 3 bases, 11 bases remained unmatched. This CDR3 is 15 amino acids long. Per germline, CDR1 MNHNS and CDR2 SASEGT. The CDR3 DNA reads TGTGCCAGCAGACCTCCGGGACTACTCGTCTACGAGCAGTACTTC. It is translated as CASRPPGLLVYEQYF.

This clonotype has a handful of counts. The chain joins TRBV5-1 to TRBJ2-2, with a tentative D call TRBD1 (6 bases). The CDR3 covers 16 residues. Trimming stripped 5 bases from V and 1 base from J, with 15 bases between. Per the germline V gene, CDR1 is SGHRS and CDR2 is YFSETQ. The CDR3 coding sequence is TGCGCCAGCAGTTTTTCAACGGACAGGAACACCGGGGAGCTGTTTTTT. Its translation is CASSFSTDRNTGELFF.

This clonotype was picked up a small number of times. The chain combines TRBV11-1 with TRBJ2-3; 7 bases agree with TRBD1. V dropped 3 bases and J dropped 4; count of bases not matched to a gene: 16. Germline CDR1 reads SGHAT; CDR2 reads FQDESV (reference sequence). The CDR3 runs 18 residues. The CDR3 region is CASSLPGTAYRPPDTQYF. In DNA form, the CDR3 reads TGTGCCAGCAGCTTGCCCGGGACAGCCTATAGACCACCAGATACGCAGTATTTT. Complete variable domain (other parts from reference TRBV11-1 and TRBJ2-3): EAEVAQSPRYKITEKSQAVAFWCDPISGHATLYWYRQILGQGPELLVQFQDESVVDDSQLPKDRFSAERLKGVDSTLKIQPAELGDSAMYLCASSLPGTAYRPPDTQYFGPGTRLTVL.

This clonotype came up a few times. The V gene is TRBV5-1, the J gene TRBJ2-7; D is uncertain. The germline CDR1 and CDR2 sequences are SGHRS and YFSETQ. The CDR3 runs 14 residues. Trimming removed 4 bases from V and 5 bases from J, with 16 bases in between. Here the CDR3 DNA reads TGCGCCAGCAGCCCCCAGCCTCCCTTGCACGAGCAGTACTTC. Its translation is CASSPQPPLHEQYF.

This clonotype was found many times. The chain combines TRBV3-1 with TRBJ1-6, with D perhaps TRBD1 (5 bases). The V end was cut by 0 bases, the J end by 1 base, with 7 bases between. Per the germline V gene, CDR1 is LGHDT and CDR2 is YNNKEL (reference sequence). The CDR3 is 16 amino acids. CDR3 loop: CASSQEGVSYNSPLHF. The CDR3 nucleotides read TGTGCCAGCAGCCAAGAAGGGGTGTCCTATAATTCACCCCTCCACTTT.

The genes are TRBV29-1 and TRBJ1-1, with 11 positions matching TRBD1. Germline V gives CDR1 SQVTM, CDR2 ANQGSEA. The CDR3 contains 11 residues. With V trimmed by 7 bases and J by 10 bases, 5 bases remained unmatched. This CDR3 reads CSAGQGGVAFF. The CDR3 nucleotides are TGCAGCGCGGGACAGGGGGGAGTAGCTTTCTTT. Filled out from reference TRBV29-1 and TRBJ1-1, the complete variable domain reads SAVISQKPSRDICQRGTSLTIQCQVDSQVTMMFWYRQQPGQSLTLIATANQGSEATYESGFVIDKFPISRPNLTFSTLTVSNMSPEDSSIYLCSAGQGGVAFFGQGTRLTVV.

This chain connects TRBV4-1 to TRBJ2-7; 8 nucleotides align to TRBD1. The CDR3 is 15 residues long. The V segment lost 1 base and the J segment 2 bases; nucleotides outside the gene matches: 4. CDR1 and CDR2 from the germline V gene are MGHRA and YSYEKL. For the CDR3, the DNA is TGCGCCAGCAGCCAAGTACAGGGGGGAACCTACGAGCAGTACTTC. Encoded protein: CASSQVQGGTYEQYF.